The 3 T cell receptor beta chains below were found in one sample sequenced in a study of blood T cell repertoires in COVID-19. The method was immunoSEQ multiplex PCR; TCRdb's version includes in-frame clones alone and lacks a portion of them. The table includes some 120,000 clones, 65% to 85% detected once. Sequencing was carried out using peripheral blood. These receptors were taken from a man older than 75 with active or convalescent COVID-19.

The J gene is TRBJ2-1, the V gene TRBV19; 7 bases align to TRBD1. V shed 4 bases and J 1 base; nucleotides not matched to a gene: 7. Per germline, CDR1 LNHDA and CDR2 SQIVND (reference sequence). CDR3 length equals 16 residues. In DNA form, the CDR3 reads TGTGCCAGTAGTACCGGGACAGCCCAATCCTACAATGAGCAGTTCTTC. Protein: CASSTGTAQSYNEQFF.

The chain links TRBV19 to TRBJ1-1, with no clear D. The CDR3 spans 13 residues. Germline-derived CDR1 and CDR2 are LNHDA and SQIVND (reference sequence). V was trimmed by 7 bases and J by 0 bases, leaving 9 bases between them. CDR3 nucleotides: TGTGCCAGTACGACATCGGTGAACACTGAAGCTTTCTTT. It codes for CASTTSVNTEAFF.

This clone was recorded a few times. The chain recombines TRBV4-1 with TRBJ1-1; 11 bases map to TRBD1. V was pared by 4 bases and J by 4 bases, with 14 bases of the junction left unmatched. Germline CDR1 is MGHRA and CDR2 is YSYEKL. The CDR3 consists of 18 residues. The CDR3 loop reads CASSPREGQGVWSTEAFF. CDR3 nucleotides: TGCGCCAGCAGCCCCCGTGAGGGACAGGGGGTGTGGAGCACTGAAGCTTTCTTT.